This T cell receptor beta chain was identified during a study of T cell repertoires in cytomegalovirus infection. Study-wide findings and caveats: Accumulated public TCR beta family frequency recognized individuals carrying CMV together with the relevant HLA.

This clonotype was seen at least ten times. As yet, its antigen is unknown. This CDR3 has 15 amino acids. Germline CDR1 SGHDN, CDR2 FVKESK. Losses at the gene ends were 3 bases for V and 4 bases for J; bases not matched to a gene: 9. From the reads, TCRdb called clonotypes with MiXCR, one entry per CDR3 protein. This sample has about 260,000 distinct CDR3 sequences, with approximately 10% found just once. This sequence was found in a human donor in good health (CMV status not recorded). Some clones in this sample may be carry-over from other donors' samples. The material sequenced was PBMCs. J is TRBJ2-7 and V is TRBV14; TRBD1 matches at 7 bases. The CDR3 reads CASSHPPGGSYEQYF. CDR3 DNA sequence: TGTGCCAGCAGCCACCCTCCAGGGGGATCTTACGAGCAGTACTTC.